These T cell receptor beta chains were read from a single sample in a study of response to subunit inactivated influenza vaccine. MiXCR, applied by TCRdb to the RT-PCR reads, yields one record per CDR3 protein. The sample yields about 190,000 distinct CDR3 sequences, approximately 14% seen once. Source: CD8+ T cells sorted from PBMCs, taken 5 days after vaccination. These receptors all stem from a man aged 45-60 years who received an inactivated influenza vaccine. Both conserved end residues are part of each CDR3. Each record gives: clone size, D gene, V gene, J gene, CDR3 protein, CDR3 DNA. A D gene is named only where the DNA matches it firmly. Where a row states a size, it is once, few, many or the class of an expanded clone; other rows omit it.

>few|-|TRBV12-3/TRBV12-4|TRBJ2-7
CASSFGRERDEQYF
TGTGCCAGCAGTTTTGGCAGGGAGCGGGACGAGCAGTACTTC
>-|TRBD2|TRBV27|TRBJ2-7
CASSQTGLAGVHEQYF
TGTGCCAGCAGTCAAACAGGACTAGCGGGAGTCCACGAGCAGTACTTC
>many|-|TRBV29-1|TRBJ2-1
CSVIQYNEQFF
TGCAGCGTTATACAGTACAATGAGCAGTTCTTC
>few|-|TRBV4-2|TRBJ2-2
CASSQSWSDGGELFF
TGTGCCAGCAGCCAGTCATGGTCGGACGGCGGGGAGCTGTTTTTT
>many|-|TRBV19|TRBJ2-6
CASSTTGSGANVLTF
TGTGCCAGTAGTACCACAGGGTCTGGGGCCAACGTCCTGACTTTC
>few|-|TRBV20-1|TRBJ2-7
CSARDLGGARSEQYF
TGCAGTGCTAGAGATTTGGGGGGCGCAAGGTCCGAGCAGTACTTC
>few|-|TRBV4-1|TRBJ1-6
CASSQAEDVGSPLHF
TGCGCCAGCAGCCAGGCGGAGGACGTTGGTTCACCCCTCCACTTT
>many|TRBD1|TRBV4-3|TRBJ1-1
CASSQETGNAEAFF
TGCGCCAGCAGCCAAGAGACAGGGAACGCTGAAGCTTTCTTT
>few|-|TRBV7-9|TRBJ2-3
CASSLRPGEITDTQYF
TGTGCCAGCAGCTTACGGCCGGGGGAGATTACAGATACGCAGTATTTT
>-|-|TRBV28|TRBJ1-1
CASSLWGGHTEAFF
TGTGCCAGCAGTTTATGGGGAGGGCACACTGAAGCTTTCTTT
>few|-|TRBV10-3|TRBJ1-3
CAINDPGSGNTIYF
TGTGCCATCAATGACCCAGGCTCTGGAAACACCATATATTTT
>-|-|TRBV7-8|TRBJ2-7
CASSTRVGSEWYEQYF
TGTGCCAGCAGCACTAGAGTGGGAAGCGAATGGTACGAGCAGTACTTC
>few|-|TRBV24-1|TRBJ2-1
CATSPSLEGRGEQFF
TGTGCCACCAGTCCATCATTAGAGGGTAGGGGTGAGCAGTTCTTC
>-|-|TRBV4-3|TRBJ2-3
CASSQGATDTQYF
TGCGCCAGCAGCCAAGGTGCCACAGATACGCAGTATTTT
>-|-|TRBV28|TRBJ2-7
CASRPVQSRRVTYEQYF
TGTGCCAGCAGACCAGTACAGTCCAGACGGGTCACCTACGAGCAGTACTTC
>few|-|TRBV7-6|TRBJ2-1
CASSPREDGDEQFF
TGTGCCAGCAGTCCCAGGGAGGACGGGGATGAGCAGTTCTTC
>-|-|TRBV19|TRBJ2-5
CASSTTWRDKQETQYF
TGTGCCAGTAGTACCACCTGGAGGGATAAGCAAGAGACCCAGTACTTC
>-|TRBD2|TRBV27|TRBJ2-1
CASSSGTSGAYNEQFF
TGTGCCAGCAGTTCCGGGACTAGCGGGGCCTACAATGAGCAGTTCTTC
>-|TRBD2|TRBV4-3|TRBJ2-7
CASSQVLRERREQYF
TGCGCCAGCAGCCAAGTTCTGCGGGAGAGGAGGGAGCAGTACTTC
>few|-|TRBV10-3|TRBJ2-1
CAISESNRVGEQFF
TGTGCCATCAGTGAATCCAACAGGGTGGGTGAGCAGTTCTTC
>few|-|TRBV5-1|TRBJ1-1
CASSLRLDLSNTEAFF
TGCGCCAGCAGCTTGAGATTAGACTTATCGAACACTGAAGCTTTCTTT
>few|TRBD2|TRBV7-3|TRBJ2-1
CASSLASGPFYNEQFF
TGTGCCAGCAGCTTAGCTAGCGGACCCTTCTACAATGAGCAGTTCTTC
>few|-|TRBV7-2|TRBJ2-4
CASSLAEIAKNIQYF
TGTGCCAGCAGCTTAGCAGAGATAGCCAAAAACATTCAGTACTTC
>-|TRBD1|TRBV4-3|TRBJ2-5
CASSQGQGVQETQYF
TGCGCCAGCAGCCAAGGACAGGGTGTCCAAGAGACCCAGTACTTC
>few|TRBD1|TRBV28|TRBJ2-7
CASNIPGGIDEQYF
TGTGCCAGCAATATACCAGGGGGCATCGACGAGCAGTACTTC
>many|TRBD2|TRBV27|TRBJ2-7
CASSLWSGGYEQYF
TGTGCCAGCAGTTTATGGAGCGGGGGTTACGAGCAGTACTTC
>few|TRBD1|TRBV6-1|TRBJ1-6
CASSLSPGTGNSPLHF
TGTGCCAGCAGTCTGTCCCCCGGGACAGGGAATTCACCCCTCCACTTT
>few|-|TRBV29-1|TRBJ2-3
CSVAIDTQYF
TGCAGCGTTGCTATAGATACGCAGTATTTT
>many|-|TRBV20-1|TRBJ2-1
CSALVADSSYNEQFF
TGCAGTGCGTTAGTAGCGGATAGCTCCTACAATGAGCAGTTCTTC
>many|TRBD1|TRBV9|TRBJ2-5
CASSLTGGWEETQYF
TGTGCCAGCAGCCTTACAGGGGGTTGGGAAGAGACCCAGTACTTC
>many|-|TRBV24-1|TRBJ2-1
CATSGRDNPSNEQFF
TGTGCCACCAGTGGCCGGGACAACCCATCCAATGAGCAGTTCTTC
>few|TRBD1|TRBV28|TRBJ2-2
CASSLHQTGAELFF
TGTGCCAGCAGTTTACACCAGACAGGGGCGGAGCTGTTTTTT
>many|-|TRBV9|TRBJ2-2
CASSVVWAGGELFF
TGTGCCAGCAGCGTAGTGTGGGCAGGAGGGGAGCTGTTTTTT
>many|TRBD1|TRBV24-1|TRBJ2-5
CATSDWGTAKKETQYF
TGTGCCACCAGTGATTGGGGGACAGCAAAAAAAGAGACCCAGTACTTC
>few|-|TRBV11-2|TRBJ2-7
CASSSRTMSSGEQYF
TGTGCCAGCAGTTCTCGGACGATGAGTTCGGGCGAGCAGTACTTC
>-|-|TRBV5-1|TRBJ1-1
CASSYGNLNTEAFF
TGCGCCAGCAGTTATGGAAACCTGAACACTGAAGCTTTCTTT
>few|TRBD1|TRBV7-6|TRBJ2-2
CASSIGTANTGELFF
TGTGCCAGCAGCATAGGGACAGCCAACACCGGGGAGCTGTTTTTT
>many|-|TRBV7-8|TRBJ1-4
CASSPASGEEKLFF
TGTGCCAGCAGCCCGGCGTCGGGTGAGGAAAAACTGTTTTTT
>few|TRBD1|TRBV4-1|TRBJ2-2
CASSPMDRGDTGELFF
TGCGCCAGCAGCCCTATGGACAGGGGTGACACCGGGGAGCTGTTTTTT
>-|-|TRBV3-1|TRBJ2-1
CASRLASYNEQFF
TGTGCCAGCCGTTTAGCCTCCTACAATGAGCAGTTCTTC
>-|-|TRBV6-5|TRBJ2-5
CASSYLARSRETQYF
TGTGCCAGCAGTTACCTAGCGCGCTCCCGGGAGACCCAGTACTTC
>few|-|TRBV15|TRBJ1-1
CATVQKAGSTEAFF
TGTGCCACCGTACAAAAAGCCGGATCGACTGAAGCTTTCTTT
>many|-|TRBV9|TRBJ2-3
CASRTREEAGEADTQYF
TGTGCCAGCAGGACCCGAGAGGAGGCAGGGGAGGCAGATACGCAGTATTTT
>few|-|TRBV10-2|TRBJ2-3
CASSNGRGTDTQYF
TGCGCCAGCAGTAATGGGCGGGGCACAGATACGCAGTATTTT
>-|-|TRBV4-1|TRBJ2-7
CASSPWVGAYEQYF
TGCGCCAGCAGCCCATGGGTAGGAGCCTACGAGCAGTACTTC
>-|-|TRBV3-1|TRBJ1-5
CASSRQAIDNQPQHF
TGTGCCAGCAGCCGACAGGCTATTGACAATCAGCCCCAGCATTTT
>few|TRBD2|TRBV15|TRBJ2-3
CATSRETSGSTDTQYF
TGTGCCACCAGCAGAGAGACTAGCGGGAGCACAGATACGCAGTATTTT
>few|-|TRBV9|TRBJ1-5
CASSVTAAQPQHF
TGTGCCAGCAGCGTAACGGCCGCTCAGCCCCAGCATTTT
>few|TRBD1|TRBV9|TRBJ2-2
CASSVSRTGGDTGELFF
TGTGCCAGCAGCGTATCAAGGACAGGGGGTGACACCGGGGAGCTGTTTTTT
>few|TRBD1|TRBV10-3|TRBJ1-2
CAISEPGQGDYGYTF
TGTGCCATCAGTGAGCCGGGACAGGGGGACTATGGCTACACCTTC
>-|-|TRBV7-8|TRBJ2-7
CASSLGSTKTYEQYF
TGTGCCAGCAGCTTAGGTTCCACCAAGACCTACGAGCAGTACTTC
>-|TRBD2|TRBV15|TRBJ2-3
CATRLAGGTDTQYF
TGTGCCACCAGACTAGCGGGGGGAACAGATACGCAGTATTTT
>-|-|TRBV5-1|TRBJ2-7
CASSLATATYEQYF
TGCGCCAGCAGCTTGGCCACAGCGACCTACGAGCAGTACTTC
>-|-|TRBV20-1|TRBJ2-1
CSVGIADSYNEQFF
TGCAGTGTTGGAATAGCGGACTCCTACAATGAGCAGTTCTTC
>few|-|TRBV29-1|TRBJ2-1
CSVEGQPVEKFF
TGCAGCGTTGAGGGCCAGCCCGTTGAGAAGTTCTTC
>many|TRBD1|TRBV5-1|TRBJ2-1
CASSGRQGHEQFF
TGCGCCAGCAGCGGAAGACAGGGGCATGAGCAGTTCTTC
>few|-|TRBV12-3/TRBV12-4|TRBJ2-3
CASSPRTDTQYF
TGTGCCAGCAGTCCCCGAACAGATACGCAGTATTTT
>-|-|TRBV12-3/TRBV12-4|TRBJ2-5
CASNYYGGQETQYF
TGTGCCAGTAACTATTATGGGGGGCAAGAGACCCAGTACTTC
>-|-|TRBV12-3/TRBV12-4|TRBJ2-2
CASSPGPNTGELFF
TGTGCCAGCAGTCCAGGACCGAACACCGGGGAGCTGTTTTTT